Listed below are T cell receptor beta chains from one sample, sequenced in a study of blood T cell repertoires in COVID-19. Measured with immunoSEQ multiplex PCR; TCRdb has only the in-frame clones, and not every one. The repertoire consists of approximately 220,000 clones, with roughly 86% occurring once and the leading ten covering around 3.7%. Sequenced: PBMCs or T cells enriched from blood (not recorded which). The origin of the receptors is a woman aged 25 to 39 with acute COVID-19. Both conserved end residues are part of each CDR3. Fields, in order: CDR3 DNA, CDR3 protein, clone size, D gene, J gene, V gene, CDR3 length. D genes are given only for firm matches. Part of the rows lack a size; the others show once, few, many or a class for expanded clones.

CDR3 DNA: TGTGCCAGCAGTTTGTGGCCGTCAAATGAAAAACTGTTTTTT
CDR3 protein: CASSLWPSNEKLFF
clone size: .
D gene: .
J gene: TRBJ1-4
V gene: TRBV28
CDR3 length: 14

CDR3 DNA: TGTGCCAGCACCCAACAGGGGGCTCATTTCATGGATGGCTACACCTTC
CDR3 protein: CASTQQGAHFMDGYTF
clone size: once
D gene: TRBD1
J gene: TRBJ1-2
V gene: TRBV27
CDR3 length: 16

CDR3 DNA: TGTGCCAGCAGCTTGGGGACTAGCGGGGCCACAGATACGCAGTATTTT
CDR3 protein: CASSLGTSGATDTQYF
clone size: .
D gene: TRBD2
J gene: TRBJ2-3
V gene: TRBV13
CDR3 length: 16

CDR3 DNA: TGCAGCGTTGGAACAGGAAAAAGCTCCTACAATGAGCAGTTCTTC
CDR3 protein: CSVGTGKSSYNEQFF
clone size: .
D gene: .
J gene: TRBJ2-1
V gene: TRBV29-1
CDR3 length: 15

CDR3 DNA: TGCGCCAGCAGCGGACAGGTAGGGGGCAGCACTGAAGCTTTCTTT
CDR3 protein: CASSGQVGGSTEAFF
clone size: .
D gene: TRBD1
J gene: TRBJ1-1
V gene: TRBV4-1
CDR3 length: 15

CDR3 DNA: TGCGCCAGCAGCTTCGAACTCTTAAACACCGGGGAGCTGTTTTTT
CDR3 protein: CASSFELLNTGELFF
clone size: .
D gene: .
J gene: TRBJ2-2
V gene: TRBV5-1
CDR3 length: 15

CDR3 DNA: TGTGCCACCAGCAGAGACGGACAGGGAGAGACCCAGTACTTC
CDR3 protein: CATSRDGQGETQYF
clone size: once
D gene: TRBD1
J gene: TRBJ2-5
V gene: TRBV15
CDR3 length: 14

CDR3 DNA: TGTGCCAGCTCACCCGACAGGGACTCCTACGAGCAGTACTTC
CDR3 protein: CASSPDRDSYEQYF
clone size: .
D gene: TRBD1
J gene: TRBJ2-7
V gene: TRBV18
CDR3 length: 14

CDR3 DNA: TGCGCCAGCAGTCCCGCGGGGGGCGACTATGGCTACACCTTC
CDR3 protein: CASSPAGGDYGYTF
clone size: .
D gene: .
J gene: TRBJ1-2
V gene: TRBV23-1
CDR3 length: 14

CDR3 DNA: TGTGCCACCAGCGGTTCTAGCGGGAGAAAGAGCACAGATACGCAGTATTTT
CDR3 protein: CATSGSSGRKSTDTQYF
clone size: .
D gene: TRBD2
J gene: TRBJ2-3
V gene: TRBV15
CDR3 length: 17

CDR3 DNA: TGCGCCAGCAGCCAAGAGACTTACAATGAGCAGTTCTTC
CDR3 protein: CASSQETYNEQFF
clone size: .
D gene: .
J gene: TRBJ2-1
V gene: TRBV4-3
CDR3 length: 13

CDR3 DNA: TGCGCCAGCAGATTCTCGGAGGGCCTAGCGTTAAATGAGCAGTACTTC
CDR3 protein: CASRFSEGLALNEQYF
clone size: .
D gene: .
J gene: TRBJ2-7
V gene: TRBV5-1
CDR3 length: 16

CDR3 DNA: TGTGCCAGCAGCAACACAGGGGCCGTCTCCTACGAGCAGTACTTC
CDR3 protein: CASSNTGAVSYEQYF
clone size: .
D gene: TRBD1
J gene: TRBJ2-7
V gene: TRBV27
CDR3 length: 15

CDR3 DNA: TGTGCCAGCAGTGATCAGGGCTTAGGCTACACCTTC
CDR3 protein: CASSDQGLGYTF
clone size: .
D gene: .
J gene: TRBJ1-2
V gene: TRBV2
CDR3 length: 12

CDR3 DNA: TGTGCCAGCAGCTTAGAGGCAGGGGGCACTGAAGCTTTCTTT
CDR3 protein: CASSLEAGGTEAFF
clone size: .
D gene: TRBD1
J gene: TRBJ1-1
V gene: TRBV11-2
CDR3 length: 14

CDR3 DNA: TGTGCCAGCAGTGAAGGGACCCGGAGGGCTCAGCCCCAGCATTTT
CDR3 protein: CASSEGTRRAQPQHF
clone size: .
D gene: .
J gene: TRBJ1-5
V gene: TRBV2
CDR3 length: 15

CDR3 DNA: TGTGCCAGCAGTCGAGACACCCTTTACAATGAGCAGTTCTTC
CDR3 protein: CASSRDTLYNEQFF
clone size: .
D gene: .
J gene: TRBJ2-1
V gene: TRBV6-5
CDR3 length: 14

CDR3 DNA: TGTGCCAGCAGCTTAGAACAGGCAGTCATGGCAACTAATGAAAAACTGTTTTTT
CDR3 protein: CASSLEQAVMATNEKLFF
clone size: .
D gene: .
J gene: TRBJ1-4
V gene: TRBV7-9
CDR3 length: 18

CDR3 DNA: TGTGCCAGCAGCCGCGACAGGGCGGATCAGCCCCAGCATTTT
CDR3 protein: CASSRDRADQPQHF
clone size: .
D gene: TRBD1
J gene: TRBJ1-5
V gene: TRBV2
CDR3 length: 14

CDR3 DNA: TGCGCCAGCAGCTTGACCTCAGGGCGGGAGACCCAGTACTTC
CDR3 protein: CASSLTSGRETQYF
clone size: .
D gene: .
J gene: TRBJ2-5
V gene: TRBV5-1
CDR3 length: 14

CDR3 DNA: TGTGCCAGCAGTCAAACGCAGGGGAGGGACACTGAAGCTTTCTTT
CDR3 protein: CASSQTQGRDTEAFF
clone size: .
D gene: .
J gene: TRBJ1-1
V gene: TRBV11-2
CDR3 length: 15

CDR3 DNA: TGCGCCAGCAGCCAAGATCCCAGGGGCGGTCAGCCCCAGCATTTT
CDR3 protein: CASSQDPRGGQPQHF
clone size: .
D gene: .
J gene: TRBJ1-5
V gene: TRBV4-1
CDR3 length: 15

CDR3 DNA: TGCGCCAGCAGTCCCGCCCCTACCGGGACAGGGGCCAGCTACGAGCAGTACTTC
CDR3 protein: CASSPAPTGTGASYEQYF
clone size: few
D gene: TRBD1
J gene: TRBJ2-7
V gene: TRBV4-3
CDR3 length: 18

CDR3 DNA: TGTGCCAGCAACCCTAGCATCTACAATGAGCAGTTCTTC
CDR3 protein: CASNPSIYNEQFF
clone size: .
D gene: .
J gene: TRBJ2-1
V gene: TRBV2
CDR3 length: 13

CDR3 DNA: TGTGCCAGTAGTACTGGGGACAGGAAGAAGGGTGAAGCTTTCTTT
CDR3 protein: CASSTGDRKKGEAFF
clone size: few
D gene: TRBD1
J gene: TRBJ1-1
V gene: TRBV19
CDR3 length: 15

CDR3 DNA: TGTGCCAGCAGTGATTTTACGGGCCGGGGGGAGCAGTACTTC
CDR3 protein: CASSDFTGRGEQYF
clone size: .
D gene: .
J gene: TRBJ2-7
V gene: TRBV25-1
CDR3 length: 14

CDR3 DNA: TGTGCCAGCAGCTTCGCGGGGGGTGGCGATGGCTACACCTTC
CDR3 protein: CASSFAGGGDGYTF
clone size: few
D gene: .
J gene: TRBJ1-2
V gene: TRBV7-9
CDR3 length: 14

CDR3 DNA: TGCGCCAGCAGATCGACAGGGTACTCTGGAAACACCATATATTTT
CDR3 protein: CASRSTGYSGNTIYF
clone size: .
D gene: TRBD1
J gene: TRBJ1-3
V gene: TRBV5-1
CDR3 length: 15

CDR3 DNA: TGTGCCCGAATAGGGGGGAACACTGAAGCTTTCTTT
CDR3 protein: CARIGGNTEAFF
clone size: few
D gene: .
J gene: TRBJ1-1
V gene: TRBV6-5
CDR3 length: 12

CDR3 DNA: TGCAGCGTTGAACTTACAGGGGGGAGGACTGAAGCTTTCTTT
CDR3 protein: CSVELTGGRTEAFF
clone size: .
D gene: TRBD1
J gene: TRBJ1-1
V gene: TRBV29-1
CDR3 length: 14

CDR3 DNA: TGTGCCAGTGCCGTAGAGGGCGGGGGGACCTCAACCTTCAATGAGCAGTTCTTC
CDR3 protein: CASAVEGGGTSTFNEQFF
clone size: .
D gene: TRBD2
J gene: TRBJ2-1
V gene: TRBV7-3
CDR3 length: 18

CDR3 DNA: TGTGCCAGCAGCTTGGGACACCACTATAATTCACCCCTCCACTTT
CDR3 protein: CASSLGHHYNSPLHF
clone size: .
D gene: .
J gene: TRBJ1-6
V gene: TRBV13
CDR3 length: 15

CDR3 DNA: TGCAGCGCCAGAGACAGTAGCAATCAGCCCCAGCATTTT
CDR3 protein: CSARDSSNQPQHF
clone size: .
D gene: .
J gene: TRBJ1-5
V gene: TRBV29-1
CDR3 length: 13

CDR3 DNA: TGTGCCTGGAGCAAAACAGGGGCCCTCAATCAGCCCCAGCATTTT
CDR3 protein: CAWSKTGALNQPQHF
clone size: .
D gene: TRBD1
J gene: TRBJ1-5
V gene: TRBV30
CDR3 length: 15

CDR3 DNA: TGCGCCAGCAGCACCCGGACAGGGAGGAATAATTCACCCCTCCACTTT
CDR3 protein: CASSTRTGRNNSPLHF
clone size: .
D gene: TRBD1
J gene: TRBJ1-6
V gene: TRBV5-1
CDR3 length: 16